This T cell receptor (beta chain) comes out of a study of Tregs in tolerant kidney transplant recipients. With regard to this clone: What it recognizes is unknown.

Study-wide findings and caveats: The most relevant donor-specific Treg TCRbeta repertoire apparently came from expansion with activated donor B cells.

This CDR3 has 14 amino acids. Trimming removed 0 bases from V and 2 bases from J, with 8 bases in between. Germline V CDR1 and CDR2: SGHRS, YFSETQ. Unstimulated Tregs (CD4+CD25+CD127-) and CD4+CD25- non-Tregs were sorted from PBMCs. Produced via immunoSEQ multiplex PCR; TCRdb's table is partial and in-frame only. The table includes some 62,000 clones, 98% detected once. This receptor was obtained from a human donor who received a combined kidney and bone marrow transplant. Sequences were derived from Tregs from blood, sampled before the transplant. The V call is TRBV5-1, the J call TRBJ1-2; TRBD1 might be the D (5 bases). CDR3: CASSLGGLNYGYTF. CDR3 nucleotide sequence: TGCGCCAGCAGCTTGGGGGGCCTGAACTATGGCTACACCTTC. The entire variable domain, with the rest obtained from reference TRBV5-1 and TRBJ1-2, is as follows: KAGVTQTPRYLIKTRGQQVTLSCSPISGHRSVSWYQQTPGQGLQFLFEYFSETQRNKGNFPGRFSGRQFSNSRSEMNVSTLELGDSALYLCASSLGGLNYGYTFGSGTRLTVV.